The T cell receptor (beta chain) described here comes from a study of HIV-infected patients and healthy controls. Study-wide context: By the second bleed, viral load was undetectable in most of the 16 patients. Total CDR3 counts per chain did not differ significantly between patients and controls.

This clonotype was seen only a few times. Its antigen remains unidentified. Alpha and beta constant-region primers primed reverse transcription of approximately 500 ng RNA. Separate chain-specific third strand synthesis with multiplexing indices produced the alpha and beta libraries. Two random hexamers, added before amplification and joined, formed each molecule's 12-nucleotide barcode. One entry per CDR3 protein, called by TCRdb with MiXCR from the 5' RACE reads. The table records about 10,000 distinct CDR3 sequences, roughly 5.7% of them present only once. Study-level findings and limits: In healthy controls, MAIT alpha CDR3s were common; in HIV+ repertoires, severely depleted.

V was pared by 6 bases and J by 6 bases, with 9 bases of the junction left unmatched. This CDR3 is 15 amino acids long. CDR1 and CDR2 (germline): SNHLY, FYNNEI. Roughly three months, about 14 weeks, into antiretroviral therapy, follow-up blood was collected. No cell fractionation was done, so the repertoire covers all unsorted peripheral blood T cells. The sample in question was blood, obtained during antiretroviral therapy. The chain links TRBV2 to TRBJ2-1; 9 bases map to TRBD1. This receptor was obtained from an adult with HIV infection. The donor label of this sample is uncertain. The CDR3 is CASSLRGQGPNEQFF. CDR3 nucleotides: TGTGCCAGCAGCCTGCGGGGACAGGGTCCCAATGAGCAGTTCTTC.